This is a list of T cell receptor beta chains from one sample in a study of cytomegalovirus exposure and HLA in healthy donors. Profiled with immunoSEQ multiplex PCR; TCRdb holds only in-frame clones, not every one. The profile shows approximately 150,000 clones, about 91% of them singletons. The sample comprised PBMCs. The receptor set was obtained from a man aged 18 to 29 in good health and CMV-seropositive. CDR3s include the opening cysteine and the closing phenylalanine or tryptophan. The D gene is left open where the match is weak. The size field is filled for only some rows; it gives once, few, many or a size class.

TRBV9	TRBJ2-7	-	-	TGTGCCAGCAGCTTACAGGCGCGGAGCGAGCAGTACTTC	CASSLQARSEQYF
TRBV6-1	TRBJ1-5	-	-	TGTGCCAGCACCCCGGACAGTCCAATGGGGGGGGGCCAGCATTTT	CASTPDSPMGGGQHF
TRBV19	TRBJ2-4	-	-	TGTGCCAGTAGTATTGGACTAGCCAAAAACATTCAGTACTTC	CASSIGLAKNIQYF
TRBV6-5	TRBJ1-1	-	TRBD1	TGTGCCAGCAGAAACAGGGGGCACACTGAAGCTTTCTTT	CASRNRGHTEAFF
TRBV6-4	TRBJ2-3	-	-	TGTGCCAGCGCTACAGGGCAGGGTACGCAGTATTTT	CASATGQGTQYF
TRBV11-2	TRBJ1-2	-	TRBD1	TGTGCCAGCAGCTTTACGGGACAGGGGCCGTCTGGCTACACCTTC	CASSFTGQGPSGYTF
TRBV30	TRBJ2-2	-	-	TGTGCCAGAGGAGAGGGAGGGGAGCTGTTTTTT	CARGEGGELFF
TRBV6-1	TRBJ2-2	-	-	TGTGCCAGCAGTGAAGGGACAGACACCGGGGAGCTGTTTTTT	CASSEGTDTGELFF
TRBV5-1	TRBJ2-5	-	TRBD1	TGCGCCAGCAGTAAACTCGGACAGGCCCAAGAGACCCAGTACTTC	CASSKLGQAQETQYF
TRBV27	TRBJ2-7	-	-	TGTGCCAGCAGTCGCGTCGGGACACCGACCTACGAGCAGTACTTC	CASSRVGTPTYEQYF
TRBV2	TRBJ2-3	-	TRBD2	TGTGCCAGCAGGTCCGCGGGGGGCACAGATACGCAGTATTTT	CASRSAGGTDTQYF
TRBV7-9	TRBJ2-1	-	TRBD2	TGTGCCAGCAGCTTAAAGGTCGCTAGCGGCCATGAGCAGTTCTTC	CASSLKVASGHEQFF
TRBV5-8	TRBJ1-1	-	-	TGTGCCAGCAGCTTGGAACGGGTAACTGAAGCTTTCTTT	CASSLERVTEAFF
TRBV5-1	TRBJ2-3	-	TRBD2	TGCGCCAGCAGCAGTAGCGGGGGGACCCCCACAGATACGCAGTATTTT	CASSSSGGTPTDTQYF
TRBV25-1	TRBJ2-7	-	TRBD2	TGTGCCAGCAGGGGGACTAGCGGGAGGACATCCTCCTACGAGCAGTACTTC	CASRGTSGRTSSYEQYF
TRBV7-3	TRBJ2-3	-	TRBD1	TGTGCCAGCAGCTTAGGACAGGGTACGCAGTATTTT	CASSLGQGTQYF
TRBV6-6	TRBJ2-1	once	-	TGTGCCAGCAGCCAACGGGGGTACAATGAGCAGTTCTTC	CASSQRGYNEQFF
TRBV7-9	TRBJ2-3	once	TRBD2	TGTGCCAGCAGCCTGAGCGGGAGTACAGATACGCAGTATTTT	CASSLSGSTDTQYF
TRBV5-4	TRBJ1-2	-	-	TGTGCCAGCAGCCCCGGCACGGACAGAGACTATGGCTACACCTTC	CASSPGTDRDYGYTF
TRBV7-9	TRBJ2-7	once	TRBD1	TGTGCCAGCAGCTCGGGGACAGGGTCCTACGAGCAGTACTTC	CASSSGTGSYEQYF
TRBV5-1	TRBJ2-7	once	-	TGCGCCAGCAGCCCCTCGGCCGGGAGTAACCACGAGCAGTACTTC	CASSPSAGSNHEQYF
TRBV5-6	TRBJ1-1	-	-	TGTGCCAGCACCCCGGAGGGTGGGGGTTTTAGTGACACTGAAGCTTTCTTT	CASTPEGGGFSDTEAFF
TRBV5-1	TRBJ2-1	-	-	TGCGCCAGCAGCTCCGGGACAACCTACAATGAGCAGTTCTTC	CASSSGTTYNEQFF
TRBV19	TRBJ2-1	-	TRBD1	TGTGCCAGTAGTATTATGGCAGGGGGCAATGAGCAGTTCTTC	CASSIMAGGNEQFF
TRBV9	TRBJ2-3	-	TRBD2	TGTGCCAGCAGCGTAGGGAGCGGCGGGACTAGCGGGAGAGAGCAGTATTTT	CASSVGSGGTSGREQYF
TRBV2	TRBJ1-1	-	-	TGTGCCAGCAGCCCCAAGGACAAAGCTTTCTTT	CASSPKDKAFF
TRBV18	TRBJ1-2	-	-	TGTGCCAGCTCACCTTCGGGGACTTCTAACTATGGCTACACCTTC	CASSPSGTSNYGYTF
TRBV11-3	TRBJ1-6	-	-	TGTGCCAGCAGCTTAGGGGCGTATGGATCACCCCTCCACTTT	CASSLGAYGSPLHF
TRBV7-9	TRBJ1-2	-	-	TGTGCCAGCAGCTTAGCGGCAGGGAACGGCTACACCTTC	CASSLAAGNGYTF
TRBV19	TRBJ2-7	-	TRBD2	TGTGCCAGTAGTAAGGCTAGCGGGAGCGGGAGCTCCTACGAGCAGTACTTC	CASSKASGSGSSYEQYF
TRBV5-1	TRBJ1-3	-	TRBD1	TGCGCCAGCAGCTTGGTACAGGGGGGTATGGACACCATATATTTT	CASSLVQGGMDTIYF
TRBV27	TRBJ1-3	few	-	TGTGCCAGCAGTCCATCAATAGGGGACACCATATATTTT	CASSPSIGDTIYF
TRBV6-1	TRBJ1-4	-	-	TGTGCCAGCAGTGAAGCGGAAGCCCCCGGACAGGAAAAACTGTTTTTT	CASSEAEAPGQEKLFF
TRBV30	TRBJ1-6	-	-	TGTGCCTGGAGTGGCGCGGGGAATTCACCCCTCCACTTT	CAWSGAGNSPLHF
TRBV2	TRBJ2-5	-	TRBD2	TGTGCCAGCAGTGGGGATAGCGGGGGTCAAGAGACCCAGTACTTC	CASSGDSGGQETQYF
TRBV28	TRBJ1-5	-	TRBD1	TGTGCCACCACCTGGACAGGGAGGATTCAGCCCCAGCATTTT	CATTWTGRIQPQHF
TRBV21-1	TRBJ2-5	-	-	TGTGCCAGCAGCCCGGTCCGTAAGACCCAGTACTTC	CASSPVRKTQYF
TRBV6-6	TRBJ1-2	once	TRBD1	TGTGCCAGCAGAACTCTGGGGACAGGGTCTTCTGGCTACACCTTC	CASRTLGTGSSGYTF
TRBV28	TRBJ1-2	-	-	TGTGCCAGCAGTTTTTATCTGGGGGCGCTTGGCTACACCTTC	CASSFYLGALGYTF
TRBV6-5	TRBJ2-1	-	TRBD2	TGTGCCACCGGGACTAGCGGGGGTGGTGAGCAGTTCTTC	CATGTSGGGEQFF
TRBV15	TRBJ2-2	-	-	TGTGCCACCAGCAGAGCGGCCCTAGCGAGGGGCGGGGAGCTGTTTTTT	CATSRAALARGGELFF
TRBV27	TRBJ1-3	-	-	TGTGCCAGCAGTTTGGAGGGGAGCTCTGGAAACACCATATATTTT	CASSLEGSSGNTIYF
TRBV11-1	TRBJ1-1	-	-	TGTGCCAGCAGTGACCGGGGGTTGAACACTGAAGCTTTCTTT	CASSDRGLNTEAFF
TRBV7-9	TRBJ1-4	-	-	TGTGCCAGCAGCTTAGCGGAGGCCCCACCCCAAACTAATGAAAAACTGTTTTTT	CASSLAEAPPQTNEKLFF
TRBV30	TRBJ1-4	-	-	TGTGCCTGGAGCTGGCTGAATGAAAAACTGTTTTTT	CAWSWLNEKLFF
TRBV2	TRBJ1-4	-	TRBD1	TGTGCCAGCAGCTGGACAGGGGCTTCGGGAGAAAAACTGTTTTTT	CASSWTGASGEKLFF
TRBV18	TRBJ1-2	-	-	TGTGCCAGCTCACCCTGGACAGTCTATGGCTACACCTTC	CASSPWTVYGYTF
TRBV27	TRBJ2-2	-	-	TGTGCCAGCAGTTTCTCAAATAGCGGCGGGGAGCTGTTTTTT	CASSFSNSGGELFF
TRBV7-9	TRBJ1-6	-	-	TGTGCCAGCAGCCCGAATTCACCCCTCCACTTT	CASSPNSPLHF
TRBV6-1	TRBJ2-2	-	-	TGTGCCAGCAGTCCCCTTGTTGACACCGGGGAGCTGTTTTTT	CASSPLVDTGELFF
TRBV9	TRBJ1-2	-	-	TGTGCCAGCAGCGAGGTGGCCGGGAATAGAGGCTACACCTTC	CASSEVAGNRGYTF